The clone carrying this TCR beta chain showed up many times. Its antigen remains unidentified. This sample was taken from a study of T-cell reconstitution after alpha-beta-depleted transplantation in children. Whole-study findings and limits: Hyperexpanded clones declined; after one year, newly produced T cells mostly supplied diversity. Several patients had high TCRbeta diversity at day 60; it came from surviving recipient T cells and thymic progenitors. About two months after transplant, alpha-beta T cells reportedly came from several hundred expanded graft clones.

The CDR3 is 14 amino acids. Per the germline V gene, CDR1 is DFQATT and CDR2 is SNEGSKA (reference sequence). V shed 5 bases, J shed 2 bases, and the junction held 7 bases outside the gene matches. TCRbeta library preparation incorporated unique molecular identifiers. TCRdb re-called the PCR reads with MiXCR, one entry per CDR3 protein. The table includes about 580,000 distinct CDR3 sequences, roughly 23% detected once. The rearrangement joins TRBV20-1 to TRBJ2-3; 7 bases match TRBD1. The sequenced sample was PBMCs, mostly from graft donor cells, obtained 360 days after TCRalphabeta/CD19-depleted stem cell transplant. This clonotype was obtained from a boy less than two years old who had a stem cell transplant for acute myeloid leukemia, so the T cells may come from the graft donor. In DNA, the CDR3 is TGCAGTGCTGGACCGGACAGGAACACAGATACGCAGTATTTT. Translation: CSAGPDRNTDTQYF.